Given below is one T cell receptor (beta chain) in context. Its antigen is currently unknown. This sample was taken from a study of cytomegalovirus exposure and HLA in healthy donors. Background on the study: T cells numbering about 179 million yielded some 120 million unique TCR beta sequences in an earlier analysis. Study-wide results and limits: In vitro data verified a few CMV-associated chains as specific for CMV antigens. One variant, a missense change in DCLRE1C, was linked in a later analysis to TCR beta V- and J-gene trimming. Among the most significant clusters, several appeared linked to common viral pathogens in a later analysis.

Per germline, CDR1 MNHEY and CDR2 SVGAGI. CDR3 size: 15 residues. PCR was performed using 60 Vbeta and 13 Jbeta primers. Repertoires were generated with immunoSEQ multiplex PCR, while TCRdb's copy carries only in-frame clones and drops some. Of around 150,000 clones in the sample, around 80% were seen once. This chain links TRBV6-5 with TRBJ2-5, with TRBD1 as a possible D gene (6 bases). The J call may be wrong; the DNA end is better matched by TRBJ2-7. The TCR comes from a female donor in good health and CMV-seropositive. Input material: PBMCs. The CDR3 DNA reads TGTGCCAGCAGTTCAGGGGTGTGGGGTCTCTACGAGCAGTACTTC. Protein product: CASSSGVWGLYEQYF.